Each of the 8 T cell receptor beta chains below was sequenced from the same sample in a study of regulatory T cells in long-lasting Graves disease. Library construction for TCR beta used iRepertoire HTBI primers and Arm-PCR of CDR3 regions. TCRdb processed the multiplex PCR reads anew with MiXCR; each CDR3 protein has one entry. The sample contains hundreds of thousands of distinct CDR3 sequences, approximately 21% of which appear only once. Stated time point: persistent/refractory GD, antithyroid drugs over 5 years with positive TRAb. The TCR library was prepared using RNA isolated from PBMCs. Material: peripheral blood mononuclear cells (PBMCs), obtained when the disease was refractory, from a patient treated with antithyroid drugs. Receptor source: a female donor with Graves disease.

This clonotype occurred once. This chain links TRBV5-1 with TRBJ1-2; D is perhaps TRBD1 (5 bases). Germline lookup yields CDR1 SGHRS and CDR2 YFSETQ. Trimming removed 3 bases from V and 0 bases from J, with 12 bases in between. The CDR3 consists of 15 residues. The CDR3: CASSSGTEPNYGYTF. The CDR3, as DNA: TGCGCCAGCAGCTCCGGGACGGAGCCTAACTATGGCTACACCTTC. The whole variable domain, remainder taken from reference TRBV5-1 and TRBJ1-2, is KAGVTQTPRYLIKTRGQQVTLSCSPISGHRSVSWYQQTPGQGLQFLFEYFSETQRNKGNFPGRFSGRQFSNSRSEMNVSTLELGDSALYLCASSSGTEPNYGYTFGSGTRLTVV.

CDR3 protein: CASSLWGTGSNQPQHF. The CDR3 DNA reads as TGTGCCAGCAGCCTCTGGGGGACAGGGAGCAATCAGCCCCAGCATTTT. V usage is TRBV12-3 or TRBV12-4 and J usage is TRBJ1-5; 9 positions agree with TRBD1. The CDR3 length is 16 residues. V was pared by 6 bases and J by 1 base, with 7 bases of the junction left unmatched.

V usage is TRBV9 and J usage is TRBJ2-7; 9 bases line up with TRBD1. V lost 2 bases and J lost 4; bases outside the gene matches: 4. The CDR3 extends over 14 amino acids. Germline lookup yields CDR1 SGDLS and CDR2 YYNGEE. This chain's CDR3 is CASSVGTGIYEQYF. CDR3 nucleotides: TGTGCCAGCAGCGTTGGGACAGGGATTTACGAGCAGTACTTC.

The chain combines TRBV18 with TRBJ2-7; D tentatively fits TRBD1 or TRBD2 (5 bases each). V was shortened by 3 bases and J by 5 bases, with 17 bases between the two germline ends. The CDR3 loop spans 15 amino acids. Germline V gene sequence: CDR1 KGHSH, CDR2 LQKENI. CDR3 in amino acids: CASSPRGDGPNEQYF. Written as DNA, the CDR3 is TGTGCCAGCTCACCGCGTGGGGACGGTCCAAACGAGCAGTACTTC.

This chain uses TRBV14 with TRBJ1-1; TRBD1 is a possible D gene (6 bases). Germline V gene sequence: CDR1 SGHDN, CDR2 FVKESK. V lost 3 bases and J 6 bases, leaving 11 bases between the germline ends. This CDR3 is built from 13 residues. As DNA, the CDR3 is TGTGCCAGCAGCCAGGGGGGCTTGGCTGAAGCTTTCTTT. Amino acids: CASSQGGLAEAFF.

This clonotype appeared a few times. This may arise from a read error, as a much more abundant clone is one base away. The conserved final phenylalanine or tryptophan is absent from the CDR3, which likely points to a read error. CDR3 amino acids: CATSDRTSGYQETQYL. As DNA, the CDR3 is TGTGCCACCAGTGATCGGACCTCCGGGTACCAAGAGACCCAGTACCTC. V and J are TRBV24-1 and TRBJ2-5; D not resolved. The CDR3 loop spans 16 amino acids. Germline CDR1 and CDR2: KGHDR and SFDVKD. V shed 3 bases and J shed 0 bases, with 13 bases lying between them.

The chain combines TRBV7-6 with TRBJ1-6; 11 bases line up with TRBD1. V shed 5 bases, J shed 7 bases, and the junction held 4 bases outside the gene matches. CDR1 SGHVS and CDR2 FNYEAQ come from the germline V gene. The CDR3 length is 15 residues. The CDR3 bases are TGTGCCAGCAGCCGAGGGACAGGGGGAAATTCACCCCTCCACTTT. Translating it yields CASSRGTGGNSPLHF.

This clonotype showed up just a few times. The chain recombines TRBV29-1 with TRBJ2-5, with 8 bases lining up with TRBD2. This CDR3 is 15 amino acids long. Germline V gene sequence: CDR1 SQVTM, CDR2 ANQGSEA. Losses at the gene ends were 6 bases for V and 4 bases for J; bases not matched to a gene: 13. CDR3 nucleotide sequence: TGCAGCGTCGCCATTCTAGCGGGCCTGATAGAGACCCAGTACTTC. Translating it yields CSVAILAGLIETQYF.